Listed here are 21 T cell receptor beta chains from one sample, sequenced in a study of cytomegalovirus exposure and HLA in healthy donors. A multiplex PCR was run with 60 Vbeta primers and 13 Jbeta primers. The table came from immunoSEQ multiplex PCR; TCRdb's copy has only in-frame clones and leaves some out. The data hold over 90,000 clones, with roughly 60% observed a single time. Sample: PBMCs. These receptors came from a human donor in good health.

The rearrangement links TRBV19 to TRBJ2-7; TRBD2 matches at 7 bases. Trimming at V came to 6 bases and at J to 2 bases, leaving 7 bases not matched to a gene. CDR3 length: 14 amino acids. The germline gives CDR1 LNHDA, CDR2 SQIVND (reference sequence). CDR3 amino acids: CASSPGLPTYEQYF. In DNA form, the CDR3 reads TGTGCCAGTAGCCCGGGACTACCAACCTACGAGCAGTACTTC.

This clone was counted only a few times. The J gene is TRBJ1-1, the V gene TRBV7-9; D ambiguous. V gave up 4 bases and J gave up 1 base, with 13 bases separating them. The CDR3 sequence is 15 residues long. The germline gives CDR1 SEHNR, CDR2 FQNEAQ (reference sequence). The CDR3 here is CASSSPRLANTEAFF. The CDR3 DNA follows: TGTGCCAGCAGCTCCCCCAGGTTGGCGAACACTGAAGCTTTCTTT.

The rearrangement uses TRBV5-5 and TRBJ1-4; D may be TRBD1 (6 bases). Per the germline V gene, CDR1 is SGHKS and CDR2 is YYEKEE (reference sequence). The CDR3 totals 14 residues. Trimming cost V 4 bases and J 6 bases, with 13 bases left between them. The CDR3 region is CASSQGLWDEKLFF. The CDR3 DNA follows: TGTGCCAGCAGCCAGGGGCTTTGGGATGAAAAACTGTTTTTT.

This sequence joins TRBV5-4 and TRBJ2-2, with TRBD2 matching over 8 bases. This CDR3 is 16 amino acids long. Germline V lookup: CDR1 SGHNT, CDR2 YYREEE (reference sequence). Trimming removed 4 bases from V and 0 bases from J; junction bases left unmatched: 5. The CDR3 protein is CASSSGLAPNTGELFF. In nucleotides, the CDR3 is TGTGCCAGCAGCAGCGGACTAGCCCCGAACACCGGGGAGCTGTTTTTT.

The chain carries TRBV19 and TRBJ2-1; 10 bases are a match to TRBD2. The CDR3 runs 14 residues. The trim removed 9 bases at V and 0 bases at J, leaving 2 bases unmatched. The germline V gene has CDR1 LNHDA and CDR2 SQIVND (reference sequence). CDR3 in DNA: TGTGCCAGCTTAGCGGGAGGCTCCTACAATGAGCAGTTCTTC. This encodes CASLAGGSYNEQFF.

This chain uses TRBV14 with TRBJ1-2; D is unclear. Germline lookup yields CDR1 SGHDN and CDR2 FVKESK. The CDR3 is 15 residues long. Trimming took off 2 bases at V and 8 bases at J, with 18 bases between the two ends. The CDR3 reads CASSQKPRAEEGYTF. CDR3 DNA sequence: TGTGCCAGCAGCCAAAAGCCAAGAGCAGAGGAAGGCTACACCTTC.

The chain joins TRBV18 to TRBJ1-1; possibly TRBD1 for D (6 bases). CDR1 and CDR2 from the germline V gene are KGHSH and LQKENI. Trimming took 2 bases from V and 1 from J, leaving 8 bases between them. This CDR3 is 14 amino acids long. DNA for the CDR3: TGTGCCAGCTCACCATGGGGACAGAACACTGAAGCTTTCTTT. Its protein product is CASSPWGQNTEAFF. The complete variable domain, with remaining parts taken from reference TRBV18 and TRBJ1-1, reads NAGVMQNPRHLVRRRGQEARLRCSPMKGHSHVYWYRQLPEEGLKFMVYLQKENIIDESGMPKERFSAEFPKEGPSILRIQQVVRGDSAAYFCASSPWGQNTEAFFGQGTRLTVV.

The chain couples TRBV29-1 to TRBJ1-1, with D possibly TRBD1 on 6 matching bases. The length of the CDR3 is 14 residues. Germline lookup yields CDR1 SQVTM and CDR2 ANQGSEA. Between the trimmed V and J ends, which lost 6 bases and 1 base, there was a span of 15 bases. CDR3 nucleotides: TGCAGCGTCCACCCGACGACAGGGAACACTGAAGCTTTCTTT. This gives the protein CSVHPTTGNTEAFF.

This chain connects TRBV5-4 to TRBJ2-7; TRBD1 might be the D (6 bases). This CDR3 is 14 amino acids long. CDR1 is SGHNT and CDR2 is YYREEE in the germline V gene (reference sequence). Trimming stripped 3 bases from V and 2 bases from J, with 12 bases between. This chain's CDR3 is CASSWWTEPYEQYF. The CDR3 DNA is TGTGCCAGCAGCTGGTGGACAGAACCCTACGAGCAGTACTTC.

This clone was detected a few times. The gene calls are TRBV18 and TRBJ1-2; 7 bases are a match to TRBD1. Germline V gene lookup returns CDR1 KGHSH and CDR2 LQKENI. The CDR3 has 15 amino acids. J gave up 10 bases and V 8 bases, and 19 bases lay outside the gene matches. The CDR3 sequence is CASGGSTGTLGDYTF. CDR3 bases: TGTGCCAGCGGGGGTTCGACAGGGACTCTCGGCGACTACACCTTC.

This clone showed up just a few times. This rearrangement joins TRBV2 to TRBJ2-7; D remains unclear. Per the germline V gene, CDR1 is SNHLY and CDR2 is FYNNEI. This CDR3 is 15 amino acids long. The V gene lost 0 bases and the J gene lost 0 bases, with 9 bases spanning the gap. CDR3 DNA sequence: TGTGCCAGCAGTGAAGCGAAATACAGCTCCTACGAGCAGTACTTC. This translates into CASSEAKYSSYEQYF.

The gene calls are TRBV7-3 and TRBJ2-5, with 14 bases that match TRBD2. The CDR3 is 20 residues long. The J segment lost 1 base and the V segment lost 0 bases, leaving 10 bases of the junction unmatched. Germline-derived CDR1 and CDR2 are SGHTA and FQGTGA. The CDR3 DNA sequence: TGTGCCAGCAGCTTAACGAAGACTAGCGGGAGGGCCGTTTCCCAAGAGACCCAGTACTTC. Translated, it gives CASSLTKTSGRAVSQETQYF.

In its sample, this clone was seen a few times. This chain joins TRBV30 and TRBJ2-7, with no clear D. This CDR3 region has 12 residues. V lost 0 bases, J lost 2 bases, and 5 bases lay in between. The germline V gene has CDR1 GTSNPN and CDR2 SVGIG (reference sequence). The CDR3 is CAWSVSTYEQYF. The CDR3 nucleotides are TGTGCCTGGAGTGTTAGCACCTACGAGCAGTACTTC.

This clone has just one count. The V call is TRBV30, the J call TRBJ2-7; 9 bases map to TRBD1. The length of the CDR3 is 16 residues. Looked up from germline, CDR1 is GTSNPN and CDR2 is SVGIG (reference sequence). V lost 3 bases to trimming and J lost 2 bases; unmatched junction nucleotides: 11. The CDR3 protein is CAWSSNGQGLPYEQYF. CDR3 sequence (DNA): TGTGCCTGGAGCTCGAATGGACAGGGGCTACCCTACGAGCAGTACTTC.

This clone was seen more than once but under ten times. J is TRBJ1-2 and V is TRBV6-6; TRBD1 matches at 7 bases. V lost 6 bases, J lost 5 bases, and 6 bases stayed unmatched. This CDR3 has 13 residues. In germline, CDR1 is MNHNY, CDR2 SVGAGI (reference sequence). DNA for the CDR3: TGTGCCAGCAGCCAGGGACAGCCTTATGGCTACACCTTC. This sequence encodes CASSQGQPYGYTF.

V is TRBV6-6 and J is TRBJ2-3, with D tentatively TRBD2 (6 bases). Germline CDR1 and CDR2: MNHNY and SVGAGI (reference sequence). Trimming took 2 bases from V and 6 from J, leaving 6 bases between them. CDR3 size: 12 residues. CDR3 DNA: TGTGCCAGCAGTTACCGGGGGGATACGCAGTATTTT. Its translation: CASSYRGDTQYF.

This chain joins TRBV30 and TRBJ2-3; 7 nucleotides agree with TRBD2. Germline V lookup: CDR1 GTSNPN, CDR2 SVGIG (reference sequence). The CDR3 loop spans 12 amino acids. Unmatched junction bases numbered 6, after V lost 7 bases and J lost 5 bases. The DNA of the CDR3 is TGTGCCTCCTCCGGGACTAAAGATACGCAGTATTTT. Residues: CASSGTKDTQYF.

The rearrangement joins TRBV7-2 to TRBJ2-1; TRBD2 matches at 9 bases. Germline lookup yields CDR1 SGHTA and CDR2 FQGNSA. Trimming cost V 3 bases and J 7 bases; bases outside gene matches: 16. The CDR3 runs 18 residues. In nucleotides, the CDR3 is TGTGCCAGCAGCTTTACCTCCCCGTGGCGGGAGGGTGGTAATGAGCAGTTCTTC. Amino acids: CASSFTSPWREGGNEQFF. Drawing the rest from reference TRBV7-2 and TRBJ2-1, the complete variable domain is GAGVSQSPSNKVTEKGKDVELRCDPISGHTALYWYRQSLGQGLEFLIYFQGNSAPDKSGLPSDRFSAERTGGSVSTLTIQRTQQEDSAVYLCASSFTSPWREGGNEQFFGPGTRLTVL.

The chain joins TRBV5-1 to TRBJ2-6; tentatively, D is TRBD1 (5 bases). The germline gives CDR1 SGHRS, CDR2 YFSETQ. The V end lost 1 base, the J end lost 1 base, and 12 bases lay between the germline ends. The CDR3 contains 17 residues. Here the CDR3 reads CASSLSQGGSGANVLTF. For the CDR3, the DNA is TGCGCCAGCAGCTTGTCCCAGGGTGGGTCTGGGGCCAACGTCCTGACTTTC.

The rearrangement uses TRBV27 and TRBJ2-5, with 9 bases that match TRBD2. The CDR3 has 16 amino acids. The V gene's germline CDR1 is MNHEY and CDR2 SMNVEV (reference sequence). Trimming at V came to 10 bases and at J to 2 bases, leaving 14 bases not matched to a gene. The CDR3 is CATRSWAGGPQETQYF. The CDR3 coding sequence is TGTGCCACCCGCTCTTGGGCGGGAGGGCCGCAAGAGACCCAGTACTTC.

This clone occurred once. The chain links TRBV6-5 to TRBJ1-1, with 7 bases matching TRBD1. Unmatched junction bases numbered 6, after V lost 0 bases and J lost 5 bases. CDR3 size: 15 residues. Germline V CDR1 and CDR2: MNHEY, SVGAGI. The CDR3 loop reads CASSYSTGEMTEAFF. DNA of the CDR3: TGTGCCAGCAGTTACTCAACAGGGGAAATGACTGAAGCTTTCTTT.